This passage covers 20 T cell receptor beta chains from one sample sequenced in a study of cytomegalovirus exposure and HLA in healthy donors. Amplification used 60 Vbeta primers and 13 Jbeta primers. The repertoire was sequenced with immunoSEQ multiplex PCR; TCRdb's copy has only in-frame clones and lacks some. This sample has some 180,000 clones, with approximately 80% found just once. Material for sequencing was PBMCs. Source of these receptors: a female donor in good health and CMV-seronegative.

The chain couples TRBV6-1 to TRBJ1-5; 7 positions match TRBD1. The CDR3 spans 14 residues. V trimming: 6 bases; J trimming: 4 bases; junction bases outside the gene matches: 6. Germline CDR1 and CDR2: MNHNS and SASEGT. CDR3 region: CASRPGTANQPQHF. In DNA, the CDR3 is TGTGCCAGCAGGCCCGGGACAGCAAATCAGCCCCAGCATTTT.

This chain uses TRBV9 with TRBJ2-3; 10 nucleotides agree with TRBD2. The ends lost 1 base at V and 6 bases at J; junction bases unmatched: 11. The CDR3 length is 17 residues. Per the germline V gene, CDR1 is SGDLS and CDR2 is YYNGEE. The CDR3 protein is CASSVRGRAGGQDTQYF. The DNA for the CDR3 is TGTGCCAGCAGCGTACGGGGCCGAGCGGGGGGGCAGGATACGCAGTATTTT. Supplemented by reference TRBV9 and TRBJ2-3, the full variable domain reads DSGVTQTPKHLITATGQRVTLRCSPRSGDLSVYWYQQSLDQGLQFLIQYYNGEERAKGNILERFSAQQFPDLHSELNLSSLELGDSALYFCASSVRGRAGGQDTQYFGPGTRLTVL.

This rearrangement joins TRBV30 to TRBJ1-2, with D tentatively TRBD1 (5 bases). Trimming shortened V by 5 bases and J by 6 bases, and 13 bases separated the two germline ends. The CDR3 spans 12 residues. Germline V gives CDR1 GTSNPN, CDR2 SVGIG (reference sequence). The CDR3 region is CAWGEGSDGYTF. DNA for the CDR3: TGTGCCTGGGGGGAGGGGTCGGATGGCTACACCTTC. Full variable domain (rest looked up from reference TRBV30 and TRBJ1-2): SQTIHQWPATLVQPVGSPLSLECTVEGTSNPNLYWYRQAAGRGLQLLFYSVGIGQISSEVPQNLSASRPQDRQFILSSKKLLLSDSGFYLCAWGEGSDGYTFGSGTRLTVV.

The rearrangement joins TRBV2 to TRBJ1-5; the match to TRBD1 covers 10 bases. The V and J ends lost 3 bases and 6 bases, in that order; junction bases with no gene match: 2. CDR3 size: 14 residues. Germline CDR1 is SNHLY and CDR2 is FYNNEI. CDR3 in DNA: TGTGCCAGCAGTGACGGACAGGGGGGTCAGCCCCAGCATTTT. Translating gives CASSDGQGGQPQHF.

The rearrangement uses TRBV28 and TRBJ2-1; the D gene is possibly TRBD2 (7 bases). Germline V gives CDR1 MDHEN, CDR2 SYDVKM. V was trimmed by 6 bases and J by 6 bases, leaving 18 bases between them. The CDR3 covers 15 residues. This CDR3 is CASSPWGRGSNEQFF. The CDR3 DNA follows: TGTGCCAGCAGCCCATGGGGGAGGGGGAGCAATGAGCAGTTCTTC.

The chain combines TRBV5-4 with TRBJ2-5; weak D call: TRBD2 (6 bases). V lost 3 bases and J lost 5, with 14 bases in between. This CDR3 spans 14 amino acids. CDR1 SGHNT and CDR2 YYREEE come from the germline V gene (reference sequence). CDR3 loop: CASSSWDSRETQYF. The CDR3 DNA reads TGTGCCAGCAGCTCCTGGGACTCTCGGGAGACCCAGTACTTC.

This clone came up once. V gene TRBV11-2 combines with J gene TRBJ2-5; 8 positions match TRBD2. The end of the DNA fits TRBJ2-7 better, so the J call may be wrong. From germline, CDR1 is SGHAT and CDR2 FQNNGV. This CDR3 has 14 residues. The CDR3 nucleotides read TGTGCCAGCAGCTTGGGACTAGGTACCTACGAGCAGTACTTC. It yields the protein CASSLGLGTYEQYF.

This chain links TRBV7-9 with TRBJ1-1; D may be TRBD1 (5 bases). Germline V gives CDR1 SEHNR, CDR2 FQNEAQ (reference sequence). The CDR3 runs to 19 residues. V lost 1 base and J 1 base, leaving 22 bases between the germline ends. In DNA form, the CDR3 reads TGTGCCAGCAGCTTAGGGGGGGTCAGGTTGGTAGATGAGAACACTGAAGCTTTCTTT. Its translation is CASSLGGVRLVDENTEAFF.

The genes are TRBV6-5 and TRBJ2-7, with 7 bases aligning to TRBD1. With V trimmed by 4 bases and J by 3 bases, 6 bases remained unmatched. This CDR3 is built from 14 residues. Germline CDR1 reads MNHEY; CDR2 reads SVGAGI. Here the CDR3 reads CASSSPGGDYEQYF. The CDR3 nucleotides read TGTGCCAGCAGTTCCCCAGGGGGTGACTACGAGCAGTACTTC.

The V and J genes are TRBV2 and TRBJ2-7; 9 positions agree with TRBD2. J gave up 6 bases and V 4 bases, and 10 bases lay outside the gene matches. Germline loops: CDR1 SNHLY, CDR2 FYNNEI. This CDR3 has 15 residues. The CDR3 nucleotides are TGTGCCAGCAGTGGGGTAGCGGGAGACTCCACCGAGCAGTACTTC. This gives the protein CASSGVAGDSTEQYF.

The genes are TRBV5-3 and TRBJ1-5; TRBD1 matches 11 bases. TRBV5-3 is placed among ORFs of uncertain function. The V and J ends lost 0 bases and 0 bases, in that order; junction bases with no gene match: 11. CDR3 length: 20 residues. This CDR3 reads CARSLVPRDRGGYSNQPQHF. Written as DNA, the CDR3 is TGTGCCAGAAGCTTGGTTCCCCGGGACAGGGGGGGGTATAGCAATCAGCCCCAGCATTTT.

This clone showed up just a few times. This chain links TRBV7-9 with TRBJ1-2; a weak D match, TRBD1 (5 bases). V was shortened by 3 bases and J by 4 bases, with 9 bases between the two germline ends. CDR1 SEHNR and CDR2 FQNEAQ come from the germline V gene (reference sequence). CDR3 size: 13 residues. The DNA of the CDR3 is TGTGCCAGCAGCTTCGACAGTCGCTATGGCTACACCTTC. Translation: CASSFDSRYGYTF.

The rearrangement uses TRBV9 and TRBJ2-7; TRBD1 matches at 9 bases. CDR1 SGDLS and CDR2 YYNGEE come from the germline V gene. J lost 2 bases, V lost 2 bases, and 5 bases had no gene match. The CDR3 is made up of 15 amino acids. CDR3 DNA: TGTGCCAGCAGCGTGGAGGGGACAGGGCCCTACGAGCAGTACTTC. It specifies CASSVEGTGPYEQYF.

The chain joins TRBV30 to TRBJ2-1, with D unresolved. There are 10 residues in the CDR3. Trimming took off 7 bases at V and 7 bases at J, with 8 bases between the two ends. From germline, CDR1 is GTSNPN and CDR2 SVGIG (reference sequence). The CDR3 DNA reads TGTGCCTACGCGTGGAATGAGCAGTTCTTC. Translated, it gives CAYAWNEQFF.

In regard to this clone: Relative to the germline gene, one junction end is altered; a read error may explain this. V gene TRBV6-5 combines with J gene TRBJ1-6, with D possibly matching TRBD1 (5 bases). The CDR3 is 12 residues long. The germline V gene has CDR1 MNHEY and CDR2 SVGAGI. CDR3 protein: CTSSTTGSSLHF. As DNA, the CDR3 is TGTACCAGCAGTACCACAGGATCATCCCTCCACTTT.

This clone was counted a single time. The chain's CDR3 is CASSPVGTGDSDTQYF. Here the CDR3 DNA reads TGTGCCAGCAGCCCTGTGGGGACAGGGGATTCAGATACGCAGTATTTT. This rearrangement joins TRBV11-3 to TRBJ2-3; 10 nucleotides line up with TRBD1. J lost 4 bases, V lost 5 bases, and 9 bases had no gene match. The CDR3 consists of 16 residues. From germline, CDR1 is SGHNT and CDR2 YENEEA.

V gene TRBV25-1 combines with J gene TRBJ2-7; 8 bases map to TRBD1. V trimming: 6 bases; J trimming: 2 bases; junction bases outside the gene matches: 3. The CDR3 runs 13 residues. From germline, CDR1 is MGHDK and CDR2 SYGVNS. CDR3 protein: CASSGQGPYEQYF. The CDR3 DNA reads TGTGCCAGCAGCGGACAGGGACCCTACGAGCAGTACTTC.

V is TRBV6-1 and J is TRBJ2-1; perhaps TRBD2 as D (5 bases). The CDR3 spans 14 residues. Germline CDR1 and CDR2: MNHNS and SASEGT. V lost 6 bases and J lost 9, with 18 bases in between. CDR3 in DNA: TGTGCCAGCAGCGAACTTTACGTACGGGGTGAGCAGTTCTTC. Translation: CASSELYVRGEQFF.

The rearrangement links TRBV6-5 to TRBJ1-4; TRBD1 agrees at 8 bases. V was clipped by 6 bases and J by 8 bases; unmatched bases: 8. The germline gives CDR1 MNHEY, CDR2 SVGAGI. This CDR3 spans 14 amino acids. The CDR3 region has the DNA TGTGCCAGCAGGAGGACAGGGCCGGAGGAAAAACTGTTTTTT. Protein sequence: CASRRTGPEEKLFF.

The genes are TRBV10-3 and TRBJ2-5; possible D gene TRBD2, 5 bases. Germline CDR1 reads ENHRY; CDR2 reads SYGVKD. There are 14 residues in the CDR3. V shed 3 bases and J shed 2 bases, with 10 bases lying between them. Written as DNA, the CDR3 is TGTGCCATCAGTGAACCAGGAGGACAAGAGACCCAGTACTTC. It encodes CAISEPGGQETQYF.